This T cell receptor beta chain was identified in a study of shared clonotypes between healthy human individuals. Study-level results: Shared clonotypes across all four donors exceeded non-shared ones in generation probability.

With respect to this clone: Its cognate antigen is unknown.

Per the germline V gene, CDR1 is SGHAT and CDR2 is FQNNGV. The CDR3 runs 15 residues. J gave up 6 bases and V 7 bases, and 10 bases lay outside the gene matches. The naive CD8 population came from CD45RO-negative cells selected for CCR7, without terminally differentiated effector memory CD45RA+ cells. TCRdb keeps only in-frame clones here, not all; method: immunoSEQ multiplex PCR. Here the sample spans 1.5 million to 2.5 million clones, about 95% being singletons. This TCR was sampled from a man between 18 and 29 years old in good health. The sequenced sample was naive CD8+ T cells sorted from blood. The chain links TRBV11-2 to TRBJ2-2; 8 nucleotides match TRBD1. The CDR3 DNA is TGTGCCAGCACCCTACCGGACAGGGTTGCCGGGGAGCTGTTTTTT. Protein sequence: CASTLPDRVAGELFF.